Following are 28 T cell receptor beta chains from one sample sequenced in a study of T-cell reconstitution after alpha-beta-depleted transplantation in children (TCRdb year 2016). Receptor libraries were prepared by PCR. The data were produced on an Illumina HiSeq 2500. Molecular barcoding was employed in the preparation of TCR libraries, with unique molecular identifiers being used to normalize TCRbeta repertoire quantification. TCRdb applied fastp at Q25 and MiXCR to the public reads, then kept only in-frame beta chains. Each entry merges the rows of one CDR3 protein and shows their most common DNA and genes. A total of 640,000 or so distinct CDR3 sequences appear in this sample, 15% to 20% of them only once. 0.9% to 1.2% of the sample is in the top ten clones. Here the sequenced sample was PBMCs from the stem cell graft donor, taken from the stem cell graft. The receptors stem from a human donor who donated a stem cell graft to a child with acute myeloid leukemia.

This clonotype was seen repeatedly, ten times or more. The junction does not match germline at one end; this may be a read error. This rearrangement joins TRBV6-1 to TRBJ2-3; TRBD1 is a possible D gene (6 bases). This CDR3 contains 13 residues. Germline V gene lookup returns CDR1 MNHNS and CDR2 SASEGT. CDR3 DNA: TGTGCCAGCAGAGAAGGACAGTTAGATACGCAGTATTTT. Translation: CASREGQLDTQYF.

This clonotype came up a few times. CDR3 residues: CASNRATAEGYTF. The CDR3 coding sequence is TGTGCCAGCAACCGGGCCACCGCGGAGGGCTACACCTTC. The chain combines TRBV7-9 with TRBJ1-2; D is undetermined. V dropped 7 bases and J dropped 8 bases, with 17 bases sitting between them. The CDR3 covers 13 residues. The germline V gene encodes CDR1 SEHNR and CDR2 FQNEAQ (reference sequence).

In its sample, this clonotype was seen many times. The V gene is TRBV29-1, the J gene TRBJ2-1; 7 bases are shared with TRBD2. Germline-derived CDR1 and CDR2 are SQVTM and ANQGSEA. Losses at the gene ends were 7 bases for V and 7 bases for J; bases not matched to a gene: 4. The CDR3 has 11 residues. Written as DNA, the CDR3 is TGCAGCGCCTGGCGGGGGAATGAGCAGTTCTTC. Translated, it gives CSAWRGNEQFF.

The chain links TRBV5-1 to TRBJ2-1, with 7 nucleotides matching TRBD1. V lost 0 bases to trimming and J lost 3 bases; unmatched junction nucleotides: 6. CDR3 size: 16 residues. Germline V gives CDR1 SGHRS, CDR2 YFSETQ. In nucleotides, the CDR3 is TGCGCCAGCAGCTTGGAGGGGACAGACTTCTACAATGAGCAGTTCTTC. Translation: CASSLEGTDFYNEQFF.

Only one count was recorded for this clonotype. This may arise from a read error, as a much more abundant clone is one base away. The gene calls are TRBV20-1 and TRBJ2-4, with 8 bases identical to TRBD1. The CDR3 consists of 14 residues. The junction had 8 bases not matched to a gene; V was cut back by 5 bases and J by 5 bases. CDR1 DFQATT and CDR2 SNEGSKA come from the germline V gene (reference sequence). The CDR3 loop reads CSAARGQAENIQYF. In DNA form, the CDR3 reads TGCAGTGCTGCCAGGGGACAGGCGGAAAACATTCAGTACTTC.

There are many counts of this clonotype. The CDR3 reads CSARGFGQTQETQYF. The CDR3 DNA reads TGCAGTGCTAGGGGGTTCGGACAGACTCAAGAGACCCAGTACTTC. This chain connects TRBV20-1 to TRBJ2-5, with D possibly being TRBD1 (6 bases). The germline V and J ends were trimmed by 3 bases and 2 bases, with 16 bases remaining between them. This CDR3 spans 15 amino acids. Germline V CDR1 and CDR2: DFQATT, SNEGSKA (reference sequence).

The chain recombines TRBV30 with TRBJ2-7, with 8 bases identical to TRBD1. The germline V gene has CDR1 GTSNPN and CDR2 SVGIG (reference sequence). CDR3 length: 14 residues. The J segment lost 7 bases and the V segment lost 0 bases, leaving 8 bases of the junction unmatched. The CDR3 loop reads CAWSVTLQGGEQYF. CDR3 coding DNA: TGTGCCTGGAGTGTAACCTTACAGGGGGGAGAGCAGTACTTC.

This clonotype was seen repeatedly, ten times or more. The rearrangement joins TRBV7-3 to TRBJ2-1, with a tentative D call TRBD2 (6 bases). The length of the CDR3 is 15 residues. Germline lookup yields CDR1 SGHTA and CDR2 FQGTGA. Between the trimmed V and J ends, which lost 2 bases and 6 bases, there was a span of 14 bases. CDR3 coding DNA: TGTGCCAGCAGCTTACCAAAATCCGGGGGCAATGAGCAGTTCTTC. As protein: CASSLPKSGGNEQFF.

This clonotype was observed at least ten times. The genes are TRBV29-1 and TRBJ1-1; TRBD1 might be the D (6 bases). This CDR3 has 13 amino acids. Trimming stripped 3 bases from V and 4 bases from J, with 12 bases between. Germline lookup yields CDR1 SQVTM and CDR2 ANQGSEA. Here the CDR3 reads CSVDSGGRTEAFF. The CDR3 DNA reads as TGCAGCGTTGACTCCGGGGGCCGCACTGAAGCTTTCTTT.

The rearrangement joins TRBV2 to TRBJ1-1; D ambiguous. Germline V gene data show CDR1 as SNHLY and CDR2 as FYNNEI. CDR3 size: 13 residues. V was cut by 7 bases and J by 1 base, with 10 bases left in between. The CDR3: CASTLAGNTEAFF. The CDR3 bases are TGTGCCAGCACTCTCGCAGGGAACACTGAAGCTTTCTTT.

This clonotype was recorded at least ten times. The J gene is TRBJ2-7, the V gene TRBV7-2; a weak D match, TRBD2 (5 bases). Germline CDR1 and CDR2: SGHTA and FQGNSA. Trimming stripped 1 base from V and 2 bases from J, with 9 bases between. The CDR3 loop spans 14 amino acids. Here the CDR3 reads CASSLGRRTYEQYF. CDR3 nucleotide sequence: TGTGCCAGCAGCTTAGGCAGGAGGACCTACGAGCAGTACTTC.

This clonotype came up many times. The rearrangement joins TRBV20-1 to TRBJ1-1; D is uncertain. With 0 bases removed from V and 0 bases from J, the gap between germline ends came to 14 bases. The length of the CDR3 is 16 residues. Germline-derived CDR1 and CDR2 are DFQATT and SNEGSKA (reference sequence). The DNA for the CDR3 is TGCAGTGCTAGAGATTTCCAGAAAGGCATGAACACTGAAGCTTTCTTT. As protein: CSARDFQKGMNTEAFF.

The chain combines TRBV6-2 or TRBV6-3 with TRBJ1-5; 9 positions match TRBD1. Trimming removed 1 base from V and 1 base from J; junction bases left unmatched: 11. Germline CDR1 and CDR2: MNHEY and SVGEGT. The CDR3 covers 19 residues. DNA for the CDR3: TGTGCCAGCAGTTACTTGGGACAGGGTACCCAAAGAAGCAATCAGCCCCAGCATTTT. This codes for CASSYLGQGTQRSNQPQHF.

The chain employs TRBV6-1 and TRBJ2-2, with D perhaps TRBD1 (6 bases). The length of the CDR3 is 13 residues. Deletions cut 6 bases from V and 3 bases from J, with 8 bases between. Germline loops: CDR1 MNHNS, CDR2 SASEGT. CDR3 DNA: TGTGCCAGCAGCAGGGGACACACCGGGGAGCTGTTTTTT. This codes for CASSRGHTGELFF.

This clonotype was seen a handful of times. Relative to the germline gene, one junction end is altered; a read error may explain this. This chain uses TRBV12-3 or TRBV12-4 with TRBJ2-5; 15 bases map to TRBD2. CDR3 length: 19 residues. The CDR3 DNA is TGTGCCAGCTGTTTAGGGGGACTAGCGGGGGGTCGGTCTCAAGAGACCCAGTACTTC. Translated, it gives CASCLGGLAGGRSQETQYF.

At least ten counts were recorded for this clonotype. This chain connects TRBV6-5 to TRBJ1-2; D unclear. CDR3 length: 14 amino acids. Looked up from germline, CDR1 is MNHEY and CDR2 is SVGAGI. The germline V and J ends were trimmed by 0 bases and 2 bases, with 7 bases remaining between them. Here the CDR3 reads CASSYSEVNYGYTF. CDR3 in DNA: TGTGCCAGCAGTTACTCTGAGGTGAACTATGGCTACACCTTC.

The rearrangement joins TRBV4-3 to TRBJ2-7, with D perhaps matching TRBD1 or TRBD2 (6 bases each). CDR3 size: 16 residues. Germline CDR1 reads LGHNA; CDR2 reads YSLEER. The V end was cut by 0 bases, the J end by 3 bases, with 15 bases between. This CDR3 is CASSQEYPGGNYEQYF. The CDR3 DNA is TGCGCCAGCAGCCAAGAGTACCCCGGGGGCAACTACGAGCAGTACTTC.

The V gene is TRBV20-1, the J gene TRBJ2-7; D is perhaps TRBD1 or TRBD2 (5 bases each). CDR3 length: 14 amino acids. The germline V and J ends were trimmed by 6 bases and 9 bases, with 24 bases remaining between them. The V gene's germline CDR1 is DFQATT and CDR2 SNEGSKA (reference sequence). In DNA, the CDR3 is TGCAGTGCCCCCTCTGCACAGGACTGGAAGGTGCAGTACGTC. Encoded protein: CSAPSAQDWKVQYV.

This clonotype was counted between two and nine times. The chain uses TRBV7-8 and TRBJ1-5, with no clear D. This CDR3 contains 14 residues. Germline lookup yields CDR1 SGHVS and CDR2 FQNEAQ. Trimming left V 0 bases short and J 3 bases short, with 6 bases between. CDR3 region: CASSLAQSNQPQHF. The CDR3 DNA is TGTGCCAGCAGCTTAGCACAGTCCAATCAGCCCCAGCATTTT.

The V call is TRBV25-1, the J call TRBJ2-1, with D perhaps TRBD2 (5 bases). The CDR3 totals 16 residues. Trimming stripped 4 bases from V and 3 bases from J, with 16 bases between. Germline CDR1 and CDR2: MGHDK and SYGVNS. In nucleotides, the CDR3 is TGTGCCAGCAGTGCATCCTCGGGGTGGCTCTACAATGAGCAGTTCTTC. This sequence encodes CASSASSGWLYNEQFF.

Many counts were recorded for this clonotype. This sequence joins TRBV29-1 and TRBJ2-2, with TRBD2 as a possible D gene (5 bases). There are 14 residues in the CDR3. From germline, CDR1 is SQVTM and CDR2 ANQGSEA. With 3 bases removed from V and 6 bases from J, the gap between germline ends came to 14 bases. In nucleotides, the CDR3 is TGCAGCGTTGACGGTGGCGGGTTATCCGGGGAGCTGTTTTTT. Encoded protein: CSVDGGGLSGELFF.

This clonotype was seen many times. The chain employs TRBV20-1 and TRBJ1-2; tentative D call: TRBD1 (6 bases). The length of the CDR3 is 13 residues. The germline V gene encodes CDR1 DFQATT and CDR2 SNEGSKA (reference sequence). Trimming shortened V by 3 bases and J by 4 bases, and 12 bases separated the two germline ends. CDR3 sequence reads: CSARPTGSYGYTF. CDR3 DNA sequence: TGCAGTGCTAGGCCGACAGGATCCTATGGCTACACCTTC.

This clonotype was seen ten or more times. This chain uses TRBV7-6 with TRBJ1-6; TRBD1 is a possible D gene (6 bases). Germline V gene sequence: CDR1 SGHVS, CDR2 FNYEAQ. The CDR3 is made up of 15 amino acids. V lost 1 base, J lost 10 bases, and 14 bases lay in between. The CDR3 spells CASSLGGAGDSPLHF. The CDR3 coding sequence is TGTGCCAGCAGCTTAGGGGGGGCAGGGGACTCACCCCTCCACTTT.

The chain employs TRBV18 and TRBJ1-5; 7 bases line up with TRBD1. Trimming at V came to 8 bases and at J to 1 base, leaving 2 bases not matched to a gene. The V gene's germline CDR1 is KGHSH and CDR2 LQKENI. The CDR3 is 13 residues long. The CDR3 spells CASTGVSNQPQHF. In DNA form, the CDR3 reads TGTGCCAGCACAGGGGTCAGCAATCAGCCCCAGCATTTT. The whole variable domain, remainder taken from reference TRBV18 and TRBJ1-5, is NAGVMQNPRHLVRRRGQEARLRCSPMKGHSHVYWYRQLPEEGLKFMVYLQKENIIDESGMPKERFSAEFPKEGPSILRIQQVVRGDSAAYFCASTGVSNQPQHFGDGTRLSIL.

This clonotype was counted many times. The gene calls are TRBV29-1 and TRBJ2-7; 7 bases match TRBD1. This CDR3 is built from 12 residues. The germline gives CDR1 SQVTM, CDR2 ANQGSEA. With 7 bases clipped from V and 2 bases from J, the junction kept 5 bases outside the gene matches. The CDR3 loop reads CSAMTGPYEQYV. The DNA of the CDR3 is TGCAGCGCCATGACAGGGCCCTACGAGCAGTACGTC.

Comment on this clonotype: With a much larger clone just one base away, this may be a read error. This sequence joins TRBV20-1 and TRBJ2-2, with a possible D match to TRBD1 (6 bases). The CDR3 has 13 amino acids. Germline V gene lookup returns CDR1 DFQATT and CDR2 SNEGSKA (reference sequence). DNA for the CDR3: TGCAGGGCTAGGGAACAGGGAGCCGGGGAGCTGTTTTTT. Translation: CRAREQGAGELFF.

This clonotype turned up a few times. V gene TRBV24-1 combines with J gene TRBJ1-2, with 7 bases that match TRBD1. With V trimmed by 4 bases and J by 2 bases, 6 bases remained unmatched. This CDR3 comprises 15 residues. Germline V lookup: CDR1 KGHDR, CDR2 SFDVKD. This CDR3 reads CATSEAGTANYGYTF. Written as DNA, the CDR3 is TGTGCCACCAGTGAGGCCGGGACAGCCAACTATGGCTACACCTTC.

The J gene is TRBJ2-2, the V gene TRBV11-3, with D maybe TRBD2 (5 bases). This CDR3 contains 15 residues. Germline CDR1 is SGHNT and CDR2 is YENEEA. Trimming removed 3 bases at V and 4 bases at J, with 12 bases between. As DNA, the CDR3 is TGTGCCAGCAGCTTTTATGCTCGGGGCACCGGGGAGCTGTTTTTT. This gives the protein CASSFYARGTGELFF. Based on the CDR3 plus reference TRBV11-3 and TRBJ2-2, the full variable domain is EAGVVQSPRYKIIEKKQPVAFWCNPISGHNTLYWYLQNLGQGPELLIRYENEEAVDDSQLPKDRFSAERLKGVDSTLKIQPAELGDSAVYLCASSFYARGTGELFFGEGSRLTVL.